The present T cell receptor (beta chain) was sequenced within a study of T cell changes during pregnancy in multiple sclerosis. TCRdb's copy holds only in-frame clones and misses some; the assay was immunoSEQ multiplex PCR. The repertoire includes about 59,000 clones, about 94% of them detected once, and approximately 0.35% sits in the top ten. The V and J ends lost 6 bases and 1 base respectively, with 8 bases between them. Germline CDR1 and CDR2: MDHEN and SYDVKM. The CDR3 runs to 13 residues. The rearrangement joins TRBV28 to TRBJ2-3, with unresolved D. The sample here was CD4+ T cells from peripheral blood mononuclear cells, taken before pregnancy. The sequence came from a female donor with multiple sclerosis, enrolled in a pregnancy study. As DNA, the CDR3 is TGTGCCAGCAGCCTCCGCGGCACAGATACGCAGTATTTT. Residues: CASSLRGTDTQYF.